These 17 T cell receptor beta chains were sequenced from one sample in a study of blood T cell repertoires in COVID-19. Measured with immunoSEQ multiplex PCR; TCRdb has only the in-frame clones, and not every one. The data contain hundreds of thousands of clones, roughly 84% of them singletons. The sample consisted of PBMCs or T cells enriched from blood (not recorded which). The receptors derive from a woman aged 25 to 45 who had recovered from COVID-19.

The CDR3 DNA follows: TGTGCCAGCAGCCATTTATCGACAGAAGCTTTCTTT. It yields the protein CASSHLSTEAFF. The J gene is TRBJ1-1, the V gene TRBV11-2; D is undetermined. CDR3 length: 12 amino acids. V lost 5 bases and J 8 bases, leaving 12 bases between the germline ends. Germline V gives CDR1 SGHAT, CDR2 FQNNGV.

In nucleotides, the CDR3 is TGCGCCAGCAGTCGAAATGATTGGACAGGGGACTACGAGCAGTACTTC. This translates into CASSRNDWTGDYEQYF. The genes are TRBV4-1 and TRBJ2-7, with 9 bases fitting TRBD1. With V trimmed by 6 bases and J by 3 bases, 12 bases remained unmatched. The CDR3 has 16 residues. Germline CDR1 MGHRA, CDR2 YSYEKL.

The chain combines TRBV11-2 with TRBJ2-7; a possible D gene is TRBD1 (5 bases). V lost 6 bases and J lost 0, with 12 bases in between. This CDR3 spans 14 amino acids. Germline loops: CDR1 SGHAT, CDR2 FQNNGV. The CDR3 loop reads CASSLGRDSYEQYF. The CDR3 nucleotides read TGTGCCAGCAGTCTCGGCAGGGACTCCTACGAGCAGTACTTC.

There are a few counts of this clone. The chain employs TRBV13 and TRBJ2-7; D may be TRBD2 (5 bases). The CDR3 consists of 15 residues. V was clipped by 0 bases and J by 1 base, with 10 bases between them. The germline gives CDR1 PRHDT, CDR2 FYEKMQ (reference sequence). The CDR3 here is CASSLGGLVSYEQYF. Here the CDR3 DNA reads TGTGCCAGCAGCTTAGGCGGACTGGTTTCCTACGAGCAGTACTTC. The full variable domain, with the rest looked up from reference TRBV13 and TRBJ2-7, is AAGVIQSPRHLIKEKRETATLKCYPIPRHDTVYWYQQGPGQDPQFLISFYEKMQSDKGSIPDRFSAQQFSDYHSELNMSSLELGDSALYFCASSLGGLVSYEQYFGPGTRLTVT.

The rearrangement uses TRBV3-1 (or the pseudogene TRBV3-2) and TRBJ1-1; D gene unclear. This CDR3 contains 15 residues. Germline lookup yields CDR1 LGHDT and CDR2 YNNKEL (reference sequence). V was trimmed by 0 bases and J by 1 base, leaving 9 bases between them. CDR3 in amino acids: CASSQEREANTEAFF. The CDR3 DNA is TGTGCCAGCAGCCAAGAACGGGAGGCGAACACTGAAGCTTTCTTT.

About this clone: Other DNA sequences in the same sample also yield this CDR3. The rearrangement links TRBV5-1 to TRBJ1-3; TRBD1 matches at 7 bases. V gave up 4 bases and J gave up 2 bases; unmatched junction bases: 6. From germline, CDR1 is SGHRS and CDR2 YFSETQ. This CDR3 is 15 amino acids long. CDR3 in amino acids: CASSPGQAAGNTIYF. CDR3 bases: TGCGCCAGCAGCCCAGGACAGGCGGCTGGAAACACCATATATTTT.

The J gene is TRBJ1-2, the V gene TRBV14; possible D gene TRBD1, 6 bases. Between the trimmed V and J ends, which lost 1 base and 6 bases, there was a span of 15 bases. The germline V gene has CDR1 SGHDN and CDR2 FVKESK. The length of the CDR3 is 15 residues. The CDR3 DNA reads as TGTGCCAGCAGCCAAGGGGTCGGGGGGCGCAATGGCTACACCTTC. The encoded protein is CASSQGVGGRNGYTF.

J is TRBJ1-2 and V is TRBV5-4; D is ambiguous. The V end lost 0 bases, the J end lost 2 bases, and 8 bases lay between the germline ends. CDR1 SGHNT and CDR2 YYREEE come from the germline V gene (reference sequence). This CDR3 is built from 14 residues. DNA of the CDR3: TGTGCCAGCAGCTTGGAACGTCAGAACTATGGCTACACCTTC. Its protein product is CASSLERQNYGYTF.

The CDR3 DNA follows: TGCGCCAGCAGTGAGTCCAGGACTGGGGCTAGCGGGGTTGAGCAGTACTTC. Translating gives CASSESRTGASGVEQYF. The chain uses TRBV10-1 and TRBJ2-7; 9 positions agree with TRBD2. Germline trimming cut 0 bases from V and 7 bases from J; bases unmatched to any gene: 13. The CDR3 loop spans 17 amino acids. CDR1 is WNHNN and CDR2 is SYGVQD in the germline V gene (reference sequence).

The gene calls are TRBV7-6 and TRBJ1-1; no definite D call. Germline loops: CDR1 SGHVS, CDR2 FNYEAQ. The CDR3 runs 14 residues. Trimming left V 3 bases short and J 6 bases short, with 14 bases between. CDR3 DNA: TGTGCCAGCAGCTTGGCCGGGGTGGCCGCTGAAGCTTTCTTT. Amino acid sequence: CASSLAGVAAEAFF.

The J gene is TRBJ2-5, the V gene TRBV2; 10 bases match TRBD2. The length of the CDR3 is 16 residues. After removal of 1 base from V and 1 base from J, the junction contained 3 bases not matched to a gene. In germline, CDR1 is SNHLY, CDR2 FYNNEI. For the CDR3, the DNA is TGTGCCAGCAGTGAAGGTCCTAGCGGGGGCCAAGAGACCCAGTACTTC. Residues: CASSEGPSGGQETQYF.

The chain joins TRBV27 to TRBJ1-1, with D possibly being TRBD1 (6 bases). The CDR3 spans 16 residues. The V end lost 4 bases, the J end lost 4 bases, and 19 bases lay between the germline ends. Germline V gene lookup returns CDR1 MNHEY and CDR2 SMNVEV (reference sequence). In nucleotides, the CDR3 is TGTGCCAGCAGTTGGAAGGTCATCGGGGGGGCCACTGAAGCTTTCTTT. Amino acids: CASSWKVIGGATEAFF.

The genes are TRBV7-2 and TRBJ2-3, with 7 bases lining up with TRBD1. The CDR3 sequence is 16 residues long. V dropped 4 bases and J dropped 3; count of bases not matched to a gene: 10. The germline CDR1 and CDR2 sequences are SGHTA and FQGNSA. The CDR3 reads CASSSAPGQRTDTQYF. Here the CDR3 DNA reads TGTGCCAGCAGCTCAGCCCCGGGACAGCGGACAGATACGCAGTATTTT. Full variable domain (outside the CDR3, taken from reference TRBV7-2 and TRBJ2-3): GAGVSQSPSNKVTEKGKDVELRCDPISGHTALYWYRQSLGQGLEFLIYFQGNSAPDKSGLPSDRFSAERTGGSVSTLTIQRTQQEDSAVYLCASSSAPGQRTDTQYFGPGTRLTVL.

The chain joins TRBV7-9 to TRBJ2-7; the D gene is possibly TRBD1 (6 bases). Germline-derived CDR1 and CDR2 are SEHNR and FQNEAQ (reference sequence). The germline V and J ends were trimmed by 5 bases and 6 bases, with 11 bases remaining between them. The CDR3 runs 12 residues. Written as DNA, the CDR3 is TGTGCCAGCAGCCAACAGGGTAGCGAGCAGTACTTC. Protein product: CASSQQGSEQYF. Based on the CDR3 plus reference TRBV7-9 and TRBJ2-7, the full variable domain is DTGVSQNPRHKITKRGQNVTFRCDPISEHNRLYWYRQTLGQGPEFLTYFQNEAQLEKSRLLSDRFSAERPKGSFSTLEIQRTEQGDSAMYLCASSQQGSEQYFGPGTRLTVT.

The chain links TRBV9 to TRBJ1-1, with 11 bases aligning to TRBD1. The V segment lost 3 bases and the J segment 4 bases; nucleotides outside the gene matches: 2. Germline V gives CDR1 SGDLS, CDR2 YYNGEE. The CDR3 consists of 14 residues. CDR3 loop: CASSAGTGGTEAFF. CDR3 bases: TGTGCCAGCAGCGCGGGGACAGGGGGCACTGAAGCTTTCTTT.

The chain combines TRBV4-1 with TRBJ1-5, with no clear D. Deletions cut 4 bases from V and 0 bases from J, with 16 bases between. Germline V CDR1 and CDR2: MGHRA, YSYEKL. This CDR3 is 17 amino acids long. Written as DNA, the CDR3 is TGCGCCAGCAGCCCCCGGGTTTGGGGAGATAGCAATCAGCCCCAGCATTTT. Translating gives CASSPRVWGDSNQPQHF.

The chain carries TRBV4-1 and TRBJ1-5; D perhaps matches TRBD1 (5 bases). Trimming pared 4 bases from V and 2 bases from J, leaving 15 bases between. Germline V CDR1 and CDR2: MGHRA, YSYEKL. CDR3 size: 16 residues. For the CDR3, the DNA is TGCGCCAGCAGCCTACAGGAGGGAAGAGGCAATCAGCCCCAGCATTTT. It codes for CASSLQEGRGNQPQHF.